The present T cell receptor (beta chain) was sequenced within a study of T cells expressing NK-cell markers. Across the study: The authors sequenced eight donors, of whom seven were HCMV-seropositive and one was seronegative. General study results and limits: Of the CD8+ T cells in about 6 donors, roughly 1.0-7.5% belonged to dominant NKG2C+ clonotypes.

This CDR3 contains 14 residues. Germline CDR1 and CDR2: MNHNS and SASEGT. From the 5' RACE reads, TCRdb lists one entry per CDR3 protein and no DNA. Its table records 550,000 to 600,000 distinct CDR3 sequences. Details on this clonotype: Its antigen is not identified.

Source material: blood T cells: a sorted CD56 or NKG2C T cell subset, CD4+ or CD8+ T cells, or bulk PBMC T cells (not recorded which). This chain uses TRBV6-1 with TRBJ2-7; TCRdb lists TRBD1, though no DNA is available to test this call. The origin of this receptor is a man aged 18 to 35 in good health. The CDR3 sequence is CASSWRDRDYEQYF.